Relative to its sample, the clone carrying this T cell receptor (beta chain) is large. The antigen remains undetermined. Treg sorting used a CD4+CD25+CD127-/low gate. The TRBV12-4/TRBJ1-2 clonotypes were amplified using barcode primers with ligated adaptors. One entry per CDR3 protein results from TCRdb running MiXCR on the multiplex PCR reads. This table holds approximately 1,000 distinct CDR3 sequences, roughly 15% found once. The length of the CDR3 is 13 residues. Trimming removed 6 bases at V and 4 bases at J, with 12 bases between. Regarding the study as a whole: Tumor memory CD4+ T cell TCR gene usage clustered with blood and lymph node memory CD4+ cells and lymph node naive CD4+ cells.

This TCR came from a female donor with breast cancer. Sample: Tregs sorted from blood. V usage is TRBV12-3 or TRBV12-4 and J usage is TRBJ1-2; no definite D call. The CDR3 sequence is CASRPEGIYGYTF. The DNA for the CDR3 is TGTGCCAGCAGGCCCGAGGGCATCTATGGCTACACCTTC.